This TCR beta chain comes out of a study of cytomegalovirus exposure and HLA in healthy donors. The CDR3 runs to 14 residues. The V gene's germline CDR1 is MNHEY and CDR2 SVGAGI. The germline V and J ends were trimmed by 6 bases and 8 bases, with 16 bases remaining between them. PCR involved 60 Vbeta and 13 Jbeta primers. Sequencing used immunoSEQ multiplex PCR; TCRdb keeps in-frame clones, though not all of them. The sample contains tens of thousands of clones, about 84% of which appear only once. This chain connects TRBV6-5 to TRBJ1-4; D is undetermined. The sequenced material came from PBMCs. The sequence came from a girl aged 2 to 9 in good health and CMV-seropositive. Written as DNA, the CDR3 is TGTGCCAGCAGAATGACCGTACTGGAGGAAAAACTGTTTTTT. Translated: CASRMTVLEEKLFF.